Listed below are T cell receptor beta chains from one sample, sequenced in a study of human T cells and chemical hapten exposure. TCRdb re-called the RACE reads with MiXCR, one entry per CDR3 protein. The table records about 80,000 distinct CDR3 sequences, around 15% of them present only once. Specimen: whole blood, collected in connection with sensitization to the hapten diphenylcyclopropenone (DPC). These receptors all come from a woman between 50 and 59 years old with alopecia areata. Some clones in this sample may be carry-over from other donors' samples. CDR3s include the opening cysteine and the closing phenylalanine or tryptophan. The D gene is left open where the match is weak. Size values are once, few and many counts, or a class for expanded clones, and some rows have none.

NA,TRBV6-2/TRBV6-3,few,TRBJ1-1,CASSSFRVVHPFF,TGTGCCAGCAGTTCGTTTCGAGTTGTACATCCTTTCTTT
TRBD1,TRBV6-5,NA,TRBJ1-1,CASSNSGGPEAFF,TGTGCCAGCAGTAACTCAGGGGGTCCTGAAGCTTTCTTT
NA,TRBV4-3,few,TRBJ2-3,CASSQDLKVGTSLTDTQYF,TGCGCCAGCAGCCAAGACCTCAAAGTAGGGACTTCCCTCACAGATACGCAGTATTTT
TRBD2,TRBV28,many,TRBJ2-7,CASSSSRLAGTSRKGF,TGTGCCAGCAGTTCATCCCGGCTAGCGGGTACTTCCAGGAAGGGGTTC
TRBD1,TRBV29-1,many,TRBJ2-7,CSVEQGAMDEQYF,TGCAGCGTGGAACAGGGGGCTATGGACGAGCAGTACTTC
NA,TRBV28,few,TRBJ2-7,CASSPPGEQYF,TGTGCCAGCAGCCCCCCAGGCGAGCAGTACTTC
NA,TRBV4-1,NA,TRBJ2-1,CASSQAGLPNEQFF,TGCGCCAGCAGCCAAGCGGGACTCCCCAATGAGCAGTTCTTC
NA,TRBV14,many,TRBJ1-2,CASSQGSGTKTF,TGTGCCAGCAGCCAAGGGTCAGGGACCAAGACCTTC
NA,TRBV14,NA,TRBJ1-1,CASSQALGGVAFF,TGTGCCAGCAGCCAAGCGTTGGGCGGAGTAGCTTTCTTT
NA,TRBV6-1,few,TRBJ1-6,CASSESLQGNSPLHF,TGTGCCAGCAGTGAATCGCTGCAGGGGAATTCACCCCTCCACTTT
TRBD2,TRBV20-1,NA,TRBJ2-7,CSALADYSYEQYF,TGCAGTGCACTAGCGGATTACTCCTACGAGCAGTACTTC
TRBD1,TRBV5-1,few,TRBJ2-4,CASSLAGQGENIQYF,TGCGCCAGCAGCTTGGCCGGACAGGGGGAAAACATTCAGTACTTC